Listed below are T cell receptor beta chains from one sample, sequenced in a study of technical replicates of blood from a handful of donors. Assay: immunoSEQ multiplex PCR; the TCRdb copy retains only in-frame clones and omits some. The data contain about 54,000 clones, 94% of them singletons. Sequenced sample: T cells isolated from PBMCs. Receptors originate from a human donor in good health. Each CDR3 is given with its conserved first and last residue. D genes are given only for firm matches. Clone sizes are given selectively: once, few, many, or a class where the clone is expanded.

>once|TRBV5-4|TRBJ2-5|15|NA
TGTGCCAGCAGCTCCGAAGTAAGATTCGCGGAGACCCAGTACTTC
CASSSEVRFAETQYF
>NA|TRBV15|TRBJ2-5|15|TRBD2
TGTGCCACCAGCAGAGGCGGGGGGTACCAAGAGACCCAGTACTTC
CATSRGGGYQETQYF
>NA|TRBV7-9|TRBJ2-7|14|NA
TGTGCCAGCAGCCCGGGAGCAGGGTCCTACGAGCAGTACTTC
CASSPGAGSYEQYF
>NA|TRBV10-3|TRBJ2-7|13|TRBD1
TGTGCCAGCAGCCGGGACAGGGGCTACGAGCAGTACTTC
CASSRDRGYEQYF
>NA|TRBV6-5|TRBJ2-1|16|TRBD2
TGTGCCAGCAGTTCACGACTAGCGGGAGGAGACAATGAGCAGTTCTTC
CASSSRLAGGDNEQFF
>NA|TRBV9|TRBJ1-1|14|NA
TGTGCCAGCAGCTTCCTCGAGGCGGGAACTGAAGCTTTCTTT
CASSFLEAGTEAFF
>once|TRBV5-1|TRBJ2-6|20|NA
TGCGCCAGCAGCTTAAACCCCGACCTCTTACGGAGCTCTGGGGCCAACGTCCTGACTTTC
CASSLNPDLLRSSGANVLTF
>NA|TRBV28|TRBJ1-1|13|NA
TGTGCCAGCAGTTTGATCACCCCGGGGGAAGCTTTCTTT
CASSLITPGEAFF
>NA|TRBV10-2|TRBJ1-2|15|TRBD1
TGCGCCAGCAGTCTTCGGCAGGGGGCTAACTATGGCTACACCTTC
CASSLRQGANYGYTF
>NA|TRBV10-1|TRBJ2-1|13|TRBD2
TGCGCCAGCAACAGCGGGAGGGCCAATGAGCAGTTCTTC
CASNSGRANEQFF
>NA|TRBV28|TRBJ2-7|15|TRBD2
TGTGCCAGCAGTCGCGGGACTAGCGGGACCTACGAGCAGTACTTC
CASSRGTSGTYEQYF
>NA|TRBV6-5|TRBJ1-5|15|NA
TGTGCCAGCAGTCGAACTCCCGGTGATAATCAGCCCCAGCATTTT
CASSRTPGDNQPQHF